A single sample gave rise to the 19 T cell receptor beta chains below, sequenced in a study of shared T cell receptors in the human thymus. The repertoire was sequenced with immunoSEQ multiplex PCR; TCRdb's copy has only in-frame clones and lacks some. Of hundreds of thousands of clones detected, 70% to 90% appear once; the ten largest clones hold roughly 0.0097%. A further study also used this sample, focusing on human thymus T cells.

The sequenced sample consisted of thymocytes. The receptors were sampled from a boy under two years old with a congenital heart defect.

The chain couples TRBV4-2 to TRBJ2-2; no firm D call. The CDR3 has 15 amino acids. CDR1 and CDR2 (germline): LGHNA, YNFKEQ. Trimming left V 0 bases short and J 0 bases short, with 5 bases between. DNA for the CDR3: TGTGCCAGCAGCCAAGATCTTCCGAACACCGGGGAGCTGTTTTTT. This translates into CASSQDLPNTGELFF.

The J gene is TRBJ2-5, the V gene TRBV5-1, with D maybe TRBD2 (7 bases). Trimming removed 7 bases from V and 5 bases from J, with 18 bases in between. Germline CDR1 is SGHRS and CDR2 is YFSETQ. This CDR3 contains 14 residues. This CDR3 reads CASRNRGAGETQYF. The CDR3 DNA sequence: TGCGCCAGCCGGAACCGGGGGGCGGGGGAGACCCAGTACTTC.

The chain employs TRBV18 and TRBJ2-1, with 9 positions matching TRBD1. This CDR3 region has 18 residues. After removal of 1 base from V and 2 bases from J, the junction contained 9 bases not matched to a gene. The germline V gene encodes CDR1 KGHSH and CDR2 LQKENI. This chain's CDR3 is CASSPLDRGNFAYNEQFF. The CDR3 DNA reads TGTGCCAGCTCACCACTGGACAGGGGTAATTTCGCCTACAATGAGCAGTTCTTC.

CDR3 nucleotides: TGTGCCAGCAGCTTAAACGGGGGTTCGCGGGAGTTTAGGCGCGAGCAGTACTTC. Translating it yields CASSLNGGSREFRREQYF. The chain employs TRBV14 and TRBJ2-7; 7 bases map to TRBD2. Germline assignment: CDR1 SGHDN and CDR2 FVKESK. The CDR3 is 18 residues long. Trimming removed 5 bases from V and 6 bases from J; junction bases left unmatched: 22.

This clone was seen a single time. The chain uses TRBV27 and TRBJ2-1; D uncertain. The CDR3 extends over 15 amino acids. Trimming took 2 bases from V and 0 from J, leaving 8 bases between them. Germline-derived CDR1 and CDR2 are MNHEY and SMNVEV (reference sequence). The chain's CDR3 is CASSLRLPSYNEQFF. The CDR3 DNA sequence: TGTGCCAGCAGTTTACGACTCCCCTCCTACAATGAGCAGTTCTTC.

The V gene is TRBV28, the J gene TRBJ1-4; 10 bases fit TRBD1. The CDR3 contains 14 residues. Trimming took 6 bases from V and 7 from J; bases not matched to a gene: 5. The germline V gene has CDR1 MDHEN and CDR2 SYDVKM. The CDR3 DNA is TGTGCCAGCAGACCCGGGACAGGGGCTGAAAAACTGTTTTTT. Protein: CASRPGTGAEKLFF.

This sequence joins TRBV19 and TRBJ2-7; 8 bases fit TRBD2. CDR3 length: 12 residues. With V trimmed by 10 bases and J by 2 bases, 4 bases remained unmatched. Germline V gene sequence: CDR1 LNHDA, CDR2 SQIVND (reference sequence). The DNA of the CDR3 is TGTGCCATACTAGCGGAGCCCTACGAGCAGTACTTC. It translates to CAILAEPYEQYF.

The genes are TRBV4-3 and TRBJ2-1; no clear D. Germline-derived CDR1 and CDR2 are LGHNA and YSLEER. CDR3 size: 14 residues. Trimming took off 4 bases at V and 8 bases at J, with 15 bases between the two ends. The CDR3 nucleotides read TGCGCCAGCAGCCCCCTTTCAACTCCCCATGAGCAGTTCTTC. It specifies CASSPLSTPHEQFF.

In this sample, this clone turned up once. V is TRBV6-6 and J is TRBJ2-7, with TRBD2 identical over 9 bases. This CDR3 is built from 16 residues. CDR1 and CDR2 from the germline V gene are MNHNY and SVGAGI (reference sequence). J lost 0 bases, V lost 0 bases, and 3 bases had no gene match. The CDR3 nucleotides read TGTGCCAGCAGTTACTCGGAGACTAGCGGCTCCTACGAGCAGTACTTC. Protein: CASSYSETSGSYEQYF.

The rearrangement links TRBV5-1 to TRBJ2-2, with 10 bases fitting TRBD1. The V gene's germline CDR1 is SGHRS and CDR2 YFSETQ. This CDR3 contains 16 residues. Trimming removed 2 bases from V and 4 bases from J; junction bases left unmatched: 5. DNA for the CDR3: TGCGCCAGCAGCTTACCGGGACAGGGGTGCACCGGGGAGCTGTTTTTT. Residues: CASSLPGQGCTGELFF.

CDR3 amino acids: CASRSHRGAGELFF. The DNA for the CDR3 is TGTGCCAGCAGATCCCACAGGGGGGCCGGGGAGCTGTTTTTT. The J gene is TRBJ2-2, the V gene TRBV28, with 8 positions matching TRBD1. The CDR3 is 14 amino acids. Germline V gene data show CDR1 as MDHEN and CDR2 as SYDVKM. V shed 6 bases, J shed 6 bases, and the junction held 6 bases outside the gene matches.

This clone was seen once. V gene TRBV5-5 combines with J gene TRBJ2-3; 7 bases are shared with TRBD2. V lost 5 bases to trimming and J lost 6 bases; unmatched junction nucleotides: 15. Germline CDR1 and CDR2: SGHKS and YYEKEE (reference sequence). The length of the CDR3 is 16 residues. The CDR3 loop reads CASSPTGGRATDTQYF. CDR3 DNA: TGTGCCAGCAGTCCCACTGGAGGGAGGGCTACGGATACGCAGTATTTT.

The chain employs TRBV25-1 and TRBJ2-6, with D maybe TRBD1 (5 bases). V was clipped by 3 bases and J by 2 bases, with 8 bases between them. This CDR3 is 15 amino acids long. Germline V gives CDR1 MGHDK, CDR2 SYGVNS. CDR3 coding DNA: TGTGCCAGCAGTGACTTAGGGGCTGGGGCCAACGTCCTGACTTTC. It translates to CASSDLGAGANVLTF.

The gene calls are TRBV11-2 and TRBJ2-2, with D possibly matching TRBD1 (6 bases). V dropped 1 base and J dropped 0 bases, with 15 bases sitting between them. The CDR3 is 18 amino acids. Germline CDR1 SGHAT, CDR2 FQNNGV. DNA of the CDR3: TGTGCCAGCAGCTTAGGGGATCGACAGGTTGCGAACACCGGGGAGCTGTTTTTT. Translating gives CASSLGDRQVANTGELFF. The full variable domain, completed using reference TRBV11-2 and TRBJ2-2, is EAGVAQSPRYKIIEKRQSVAFWCNPISGHATLYWYQQILGQGPKLLIQFQNNGVVDDSQLPKDRFSAERLKGVDSTLKIQPAKLEDSAVYLCASSLGDRQVANTGELFFGEGSRLTVL.

DNA for the CDR3: TGTGCCAGCAGCTTAGGGCGGAGCAATCAGCCCCAGCATTTT. Translation: CASSLGRSNQPQHF. The V call is TRBV7-2, the J call TRBJ1-5; D is unresolved. V shed 1 base and J shed 1 base, with 5 bases lying between them. The germline V gene encodes CDR1 SGHTA and CDR2 FQGNSA. CDR3 length equals 14 residues. Looking up the rest from reference TRBV7-2 and TRBJ1-5 gives the full variable domain: GAGVSQSPSNKVTEKGKDVELRCDPISGHTALYWYRQSLGQGLEFLIYFQGNSAPDKSGLPSDRFSAERTGGSVSTLTIQRTQQEDSAVYLCASSLGRSNQPQHFGDGTRLSIL.

The V gene is TRBV7-9, the J gene TRBJ2-3; TRBD2 might be the D (5 bases). Between the trimmed V and J ends, which lost 7 bases and 1 base, there was a span of 12 bases. This CDR3 contains 14 residues. CDR1 and CDR2 (germline): SEHNR, FQNEAQ (reference sequence). The CDR3: CASIHRTRTDTQYF. CDR3 DNA: TGTGCCAGCATTCACCGGACTCGCACAGATACGCAGTATTTT.

The chain has TRBV7-9 and TRBJ2-1; 7 nucleotides agree with TRBD2. The V gene end was trimmed by 5 bases and the J gene end by 6 bases; junction bases not matched to a gene: 7. CDR3 length equals 14 residues. The V gene's germline CDR1 is SEHNR and CDR2 FQNEAQ (reference sequence). The CDR3 spells CASSGRGRLNEQFF. The DNA of the CDR3 is TGTGCCAGCAGCGGGCGCGGGAGACTCAATGAGCAGTTCTTC.

This rearrangement joins TRBV7-9 to TRBJ2-5, with 7 bases matching TRBD1. This CDR3 is built from 15 residues. V shed 0 bases and J 2 bases; nucleotides not matched to a gene: 3. Per germline, CDR1 SEHNR and CDR2 FQNEAQ (reference sequence). This chain's CDR3 is CASSLAIQGQETQYF. The CDR3 nucleotides are TGTGCCAGCAGCTTAGCTATACAGGGGCAAGAGACCCAGTACTTC.

This clone was observed a handful of times. This chain connects TRBV12-5 to TRBJ2-3, with 10 bases fitting TRBD1. This CDR3 has 16 residues. The junction had 8 bases not matched to a gene; V was cut back by 1 base and J by 7 bases. Looked up from germline, CDR1 is LGHNT and CDR2 is FRNRAP. The CDR3 loop reads CASGLAGTGVNYTQYF. Written as DNA, the CDR3 is TGTGCTAGTGGTTTGGCCGGGACAGGGGTCAACTATACGCAGTATTTT. Full variable domain (missing parts from reference TRBV12-5 and TRBJ2-3): DARVTQTPRHKVTEMGQEVTMRCQPILGHNTVFWYRQTMMQGLELLAYFRNRAPLDDSGMPKDRFSAEMPDATLATLKIQPSEPRDSAVYFCASGLAGTGVNYTQYFGPGTRLTVL.